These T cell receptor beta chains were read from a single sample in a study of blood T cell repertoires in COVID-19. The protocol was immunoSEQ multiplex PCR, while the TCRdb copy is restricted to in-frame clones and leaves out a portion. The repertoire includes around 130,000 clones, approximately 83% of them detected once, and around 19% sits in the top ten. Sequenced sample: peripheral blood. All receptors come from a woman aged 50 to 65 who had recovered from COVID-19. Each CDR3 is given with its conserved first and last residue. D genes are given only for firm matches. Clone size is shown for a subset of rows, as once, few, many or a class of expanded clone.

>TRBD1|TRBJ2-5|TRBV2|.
CASSDRGETQYF
TGTGCCAGCAGTGACAGGGGGGAGACCCAGTACTTC
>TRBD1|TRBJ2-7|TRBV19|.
CASSNRGSMEQYF
TGTGCCAGTAGTAACAGGGGATCGATGGAGCAGTACTTC
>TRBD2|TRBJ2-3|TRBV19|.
CASSLGTRVTDTQYF
TGTGCCAGTAGTCTCGGGACTAGGGTCACAGATACGCAGTATTTT
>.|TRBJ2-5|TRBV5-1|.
CASSLGWEIGGQYF
TGCGCCAGCAGCTTGGGTTGGGAAATCGGGGGCCAGTACTTC
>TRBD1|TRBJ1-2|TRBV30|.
CAWRDRGNYGYTF
TGTGCCTGGAGGGACAGGGGGAACTATGGCTACACCTTC
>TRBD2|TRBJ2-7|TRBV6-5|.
CASTSLAGVYEQYF
TGTGCCAGCACCTCTCTAGCGGGAGTATACGAGCAGTACTTC
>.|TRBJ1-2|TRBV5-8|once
CASSPGFARSYGYTF
TGTGCCAGCAGCCCAGGGTTCGCCAGGTCCTATGGCTACACCTTC
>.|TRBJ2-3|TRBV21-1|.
CASSKALRAGGRTDTQYF
TGTGCCAGCAGCAAAGCGCTCCGAGCGGGAGGACGAACAGATACGCAGTATTTT
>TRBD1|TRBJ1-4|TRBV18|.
CASSPTGASNEKLFF
TGTGCCAGCTCACCTACAGGGGCATCCAATGAAAAACTGTTTTTT
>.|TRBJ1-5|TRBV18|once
CASSETGTPVNQPQHF
TGTGCCAGCTCAGAGACCGGGACACCAGTGAATCAGCCCCAGCATTTT
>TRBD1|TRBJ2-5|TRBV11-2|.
CASSQTDRGRKRETQYF
TGTGCCAGCAGCCAAACGGACAGGGGCCGGAAGAGAGAGACCCAGTACTTC
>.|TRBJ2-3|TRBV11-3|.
CASSLFLSTDTQYF
TGTGCCAGCAGCTTATTTCTCAGCACAGATACGCAGTATTTT
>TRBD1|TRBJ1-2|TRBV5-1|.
CASSPTTGNNYGYTF
TGCGCCAGCAGCCCGACGACAGGGAATAACTATGGCTACACCTTC
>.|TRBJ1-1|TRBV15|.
CATSFPPGDYTEAFF
TGTGCCACCAGCTTCCCTCCGGGGGATTACACTGAAGCTTTCTTT
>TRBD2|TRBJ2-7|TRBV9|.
CASSAGLAGVPSEQYF
TGTGCCAGCAGCGCCGGACTAGCGGGAGTTCCGAGCGAGCAGTACTTC
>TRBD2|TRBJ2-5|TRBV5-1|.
CASRASGGTETQYF
TGCGCCAGCAGGGCGAGCGGGGGGACGGAGACCCAGTACTTC
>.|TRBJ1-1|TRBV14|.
CASSQGRLTEAFF
TGTGCCAGCAGCCAAGGTCGACTCACTGAAGCTTTCTTT
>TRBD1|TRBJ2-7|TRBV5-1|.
CASSLTTGKGREQYF
TGCGCCAGCAGCTTGACGACAGGGAAGGGTCGCGAGCAGTACTTC
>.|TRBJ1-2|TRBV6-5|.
CASSPVERSRGYTF
TGTGCCAGCAGCCCCGTTGAGAGGAGTCGGGGCTACACCTTC
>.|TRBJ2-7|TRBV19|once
CASKLQGGAYEQYF
TGTGCCAGTAAACTACAGGGAGGGGCCTACGAGCAGTACTTC
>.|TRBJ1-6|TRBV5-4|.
CASSNPDNSPLHF
TGTGCCAGCAGCAACCCGGATAATTCACCCCTCCACTTT
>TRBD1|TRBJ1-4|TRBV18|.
CASSRDSNEKLFF
TGTGCCAGCTCACGGGACAGTAATGAAAAACTGTTTTTT
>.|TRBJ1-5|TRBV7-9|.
CASSLGSGQPQHF
TGTGCCAGCAGCTTGGGTAGCGGACAGCCCCAGCATTTT
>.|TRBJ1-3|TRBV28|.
CASSLGGARSGNTIYF
TGTGCCAGCAGTTTAGGGGGGGCTCGCTCTGGAAACACCATATATTTT
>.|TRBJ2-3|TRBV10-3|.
CAISNEGLSTDTQYF
TGTGCCATCAGTAATGAGGGACTCTCCACAGATACGCAGTATTTT
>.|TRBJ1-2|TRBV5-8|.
CASSLALILTGNHGYTF
TGTGCCAGCAGCTTGGCCCTGATTTTGACAGGCAACCATGGCTACACCTTC
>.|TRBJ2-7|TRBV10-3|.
CAASRSRSSYEQYF
TGTGCCGCTTCGCGGTCGCGGAGCTCCTACGAGCAGTACTTC
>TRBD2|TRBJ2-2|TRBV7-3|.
CASSARTSDILFF
TGTGCCAGCAGCGCCCGGACTAGCGACATTCTGTTTTTT
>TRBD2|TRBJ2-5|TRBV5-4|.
CASSPLAGSSETQYF
TGTGCCAGCAGCCCCCTAGCGGGATCGTCAGAGACCCAGTACTTC
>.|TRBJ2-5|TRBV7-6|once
CASSSFPPGGLETQYF
TGTGCCAGCAGCTCATTTCCCCCAGGGGGGCTGGAGACCCAGTACTTC
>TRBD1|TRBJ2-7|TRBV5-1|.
CASSLVTGGVYEQYF
TGCGCCAGCAGCTTGGTGACAGGGGGGGTCTACGAGCAGTACTTC